The TCR beta chain under discussion was sequenced for a study of regulatory T cells in long-lasting Graves disease. Regarding time point: newly diagnosed GD, antithyroid drugs for less than 3 months. From RNA extracted from PBMCs, the TCR library was made. Investigators prepared the TCR beta libraries by applying iRepertoire HTBI primers and Arm-PCR of CDR3 regions. Authors' methods: Throughout the samples, researchers identified 60 to 70 TRBV and approximately 15 TRBJ segments. TCRdb reprocessed the multiplex PCR reads with MiXCR, giving one entry per CDR3 protein. TCRdb's processing, not the study's, gives the V and J calls here. The data contain roughly 250,000 distinct CDR3 sequences, under 20% of them singletons. Germline lookup yields CDR1 MNHEY and CDR2 SMNVEV (reference sequence). J gave up 5 bases and V 2 bases, and 2 bases lay outside the gene matches. CDR3 length: 15 amino acids. These data were likewise used in another study, on T cells in Graves' hyperthyroidism and ophthalmopathy.

This sequence joins TRBV27 and TRBJ2-1; TRBD2 matches at 11 bases. This sequence originates from a woman in her 30s with Graves disease. Sequenced here: peripheral blood mononuclear cells (PBMCs), sampled at new diagnosis, from a patient treated with antithyroid drugs. CDR3 residues: CASSLRLAGHNEQFF. As DNA, the CDR3 is TGTGCCAGCAGTTTACGACTAGCGGGACACAATGAGCAGTTCTTC.